This passage covers 21 T cell receptor beta chains from one sample sequenced in a study of T cells in Graves' hyperthyroidism and ophthalmopathy. RNA transcripts yielded amplified TCR beta CDR3 regions. HTBI primers were the set used in a first-round RT-PCR of the TCR CDR3. TCRdb re-derived calls from the multiplex PCR reads in MiXCR, one entry per CDR3 protein. The repertoire holds 550,000 to 800,000 distinct CDR3 sequences, 15% to 20% seen once, with around a sixth in the top ten. Specimen: blood. These receptors were collected from a man aged 45-65 years with Graves' hyperthyroidism.

This clonotype was recorded many times. V usage is TRBV7-2 and J usage is TRBJ2-3; D gene unclear. The CDR3 is made up of 13 amino acids. V was cut by 1 base and J by 6 bases, with 8 bases left in between. Germline V lookup: CDR1 SGHTA, CDR2 FQGNSA. In DNA, the CDR3 is TGTGCCAGCAGCTTAGACTGGCCCGATACGCAGTATTTT. This translates into CASSLDWPDTQYF.

The chain employs TRBV24-1 and TRBJ2-2; 14 bases map to TRBD2. Trimming removed 4 bases from V and 6 bases from J; junction bases left unmatched: 9. This CDR3 contains 18 residues. Per the germline V gene, CDR1 is KGHDR and CDR2 is SFDVKD. CDR3 in DNA: TGTGCCACCAGTGACCCGGGACTAGCGGGAGTACGCGCCGGGGAGCTGTTTTTT. The encoded protein is CATSDPGLAGVRAGELFF.

This clonotype showed up many times. The rearrangement links TRBV3-1 to TRBJ1-1; no reliable D call. The CDR3 runs to 15 residues. Per germline, CDR1 LGHDT and CDR2 YNNKEL (reference sequence). With 4 bases removed from V and 0 bases from J, the gap between germline ends came to 12 bases. CDR3 amino acids: CASSRRLVMNTEAFF. For the CDR3, the DNA is TGTGCCAGCAGCCGACGGCTGGTCATGAACACTGAAGCTTTCTTT.

This clonotype showed up many times. The chain is built from TRBV28 and TRBJ1-1; 9 bases are shared with TRBD1. The germline V gene has CDR1 MDHEN and CDR2 SYDVKM. After removal of 3 bases from V and 1 base from J, the junction contained 12 bases not matched to a gene. The CDR3 extends over 18 amino acids. This CDR3 is CASSFPFNTGGANTEAFF. In DNA, the CDR3 is TGTGCCAGCAGTTTCCCATTCAATACAGGGGGCGCGAACACTGAAGCTTTCTTT.

The V call is TRBV24-1, the J call TRBJ2-3, with D perhaps matching TRBD2 (6 bases). Looked up from germline, CDR1 is KGHDR and CDR2 is SFDVKD. V was shortened by 3 bases and J by 0 bases, with 15 bases between the two germline ends. The CDR3 is made up of 17 amino acids. The CDR3 region has the DNA TGTGCCACCAGTGATCCGCCCCAAGCGGGTAGCACAGATACGCAGTATTTT. Amino acid sequence: CATSDPPQAGSTDTQYF.

V is TRBV28 and J is TRBJ1-5; D is unclear. There are 15 residues in the CDR3. Germline V CDR1 and CDR2: MDHEN, SYDVKM. Trimming shortened V by 5 bases and J by 3 bases, and 14 bases separated the two germline ends. The CDR3 DNA sequence: TGTGCCAGCAGTCGCCCCTCCGAGTCCAATCAGCCCCAGCATTTT. This translates into CASSRPSESNQPQHF.

The J gene is TRBJ1-2, the V gene TRBV7-9; no clear D. The CDR3 sequence is 14 residues long. CDR1 SEHNR and CDR2 FQNEAQ come from the germline V gene (reference sequence). The V and J ends lost 4 bases and 7 bases respectively, with 16 bases between them. CDR3 DNA: TGTGCCAGCAGCTCCTCGGGCTCTCAAACTGGCTACACCTTC. As protein: CASSSSGSQTGYTF. Full variable domain (remainder filled in from reference TRBV7-9 and TRBJ1-2): DTGVSQNPRHKITKRGQNVTFRCDPISEHNRLYWYRQTLGQGPEFLTYFQNEAQLEKSRLLSDRFSAERPKGSFSTLEIQRTEQGDSAMYLCASSSSGSQTGYTFGSGTRLTVV.

This clonotype came up many times. V usage is TRBV28 and J usage is TRBJ1-1, with a tentative D call TRBD1 (6 bases). The germline gives CDR1 MDHEN, CDR2 SYDVKM. The CDR3 is made up of 15 amino acids. Trimming took off 5 bases at V and 0 bases at J, with 13 bases between the two ends. The CDR3 coding sequence is TGTGCCAGCAGTGTCGGACAGTTTATGAACACTGAAGCTTTCTTT. Protein product: CASSVGQFMNTEAFF.

This clonotype occurred many times. The genes are TRBV28 and TRBJ1-2; TRBD1 is a possible D gene (6 bases). Germline V gene lookup returns CDR1 MDHEN and CDR2 SYDVKM. Trimming cost V 5 bases and J 0 bases, with 16 bases left between them. This CDR3 is 16 amino acids long. CDR3 region: CASSTLRGPSNYGYTF. CDR3 DNA: TGTGCCAGCAGTACCCTCAGGGGACCCTCTAACTATGGCTACACCTTC.

V gene TRBV20-1 combines with J gene TRBJ2-2; TRBD1 matches 7 bases. The trim removed 6 bases at V and 1 base at J, leaving 5 bases unmatched. Germline CDR1 is DFQATT and CDR2 is SNEGSKA (reference sequence). The CDR3 length is 14 residues. This CDR3 reads CSARDSENTGELFF. CDR3 bases: TGCAGTGCCAGGGACAGCGAGAACACCGGGGAGCTGTTTTTT.

Many counts were recorded for this clonotype. The chain recombines TRBV7-2 with TRBJ1-5; TRBD1 aligns across 9 bases. J gave up 6 bases and V 2 bases, and 2 bases lay outside the gene matches. CDR3 length equals 14 residues. Germline V gene lookup returns CDR1 SGHTA and CDR2 FQGNSA. CDR3 sequence: CASSLTGGSQPQHF. The CDR3 bases are TGTGCCAGCAGCTTAACAGGGGGCAGTCAGCCCCAGCATTTT.

As to this clonotype: A clone one base away is much larger, so this may be a read error. The rearrangement joins TRBV29-1 to TRBJ1-1, with D perhaps matching TRBD1 (5 bases). The CDR3 sequence is 13 residues long. Germline V CDR1 and CDR2: SQVTM, ANQGSEA. Deletions cut 3 bases from V and 6 bases from J, with 14 bases between. CDR3 residues: CSVDRVFFAEAFF. For the CDR3, the DNA is TGCAGCGTTGACAGGGTCTTTTTCGCTGAAGCTTTCTTT.

This clonotype was seen just once. This may be a read error: a much more frequent sequence differs by one nucleotide. The CDR3 is CASSDGGEGTDTQYF. The DNA for the CDR3 is TGCGCCAGCAGCGACGGCGGGGAGGGAACAGATACGCAGTATTTT. V gene TRBV5-1 combines with J gene TRBJ2-3; 7 nucleotides align to TRBD2. V lost 4 bases and J lost 3; bases outside the gene matches: 8. CDR3 length: 15 residues. The germline gives CDR1 SGHRS, CDR2 YFSETQ.

The chain employs TRBV5-8 and TRBJ1-6; D is uncertain. Deletions cut 4 bases from V and 7 bases from J, with 21 bases between. The CDR3 length is 17 residues. CDR1 and CDR2 (germline): SGHTS, YDEGEE. CDR3 loop: CASSHFTQTNWNSPLHF. Here the CDR3 DNA reads TGTGCCAGCAGCCACTTCACGCAGACAAACTGGAATTCACCCCTCCACTTT.

In this sample, this clonotype turned up a few times. The V call is TRBV5-1, the J call TRBJ1-4, with 7 bases fitting TRBD1. This CDR3 contains 14 residues. CDR1 is SGHRS and CDR2 is YFSETQ in the germline V gene. The V segment lost 1 base and the J segment 8 bases; nucleotides outside the gene matches: 5. In DNA, the CDR3 is TGCGCCAGCAGCTTGACAGGGGCGGTGGAAAAACTGTTTTTT. Translating it yields CASSLTGAVEKLFF.

The CDR3 DNA reads as TGCAGTGCTTCAAAGGACCGCTCAACAACTAATGAAAAACTGTTTTTT. Residues: CSASKDRSTTNEKLFF. The gene calls are TRBV20-1 and TRBJ1-4, with D uncertain. The CDR3 totals 16 residues. With 5 bases removed from V and 0 bases from J, the gap between germline ends came to 16 bases. Germline loops: CDR1 DFQATT, CDR2 SNEGSKA (reference sequence).

The chain joins TRBV5-1 to TRBJ2-7, with D maybe TRBD1 (6 bases). V was trimmed by 2 bases and J by 5 bases, leaving 14 bases between them. Germline loops: CDR1 SGHRS, CDR2 YFSETQ. This CDR3 contains 14 residues. Here the CDR3 reads CASSFQGTIDEQYF. CDR3 bases: TGCGCCAGCAGCTTCCAAGGGACAATCGACGAGCAGTACTTC. The whole variable domain, remainder taken from reference TRBV5-1 and TRBJ2-7, is KAGVTQTPRYLIKTRGQQVTLSCSPISGHRSVSWYQQTPGQGLQFLFEYFSETQRNKGNFPGRFSGRQFSNSRSEMNVSTLELGDSALYLCASSFQGTIDEQYFGPGTRLTVT.

This clonotype showed up many times. The V call is TRBV27, the J call TRBJ2-7, with TRBD1 identical over 8 bases. Looked up from germline, CDR1 is MNHEY and CDR2 is SMNVEV (reference sequence). Germline trimming cut 4 bases from V and 5 bases from J; bases unmatched to any gene: 13. The CDR3 runs to 16 residues. The DNA for the CDR3 is TGTGCCAGCAGTTCCATAAGGACAGGGCAGGCTGACGAGCAGTACTTC. This encodes CASSSIRTGQADEQYF.

This clonotype was seen many times. This chain joins TRBV5-1 and TRBJ2-3, with a possible D match to TRBD2 (6 bases). V lost 4 bases and J lost 5, with 20 bases in between. The CDR3 is made up of 16 amino acids. Germline V gives CDR1 SGHRS, CDR2 YFSETQ. The CDR3 coding sequence is TGCGCCAGCAGCCCTGGGACTCTACTTGGGTTAGATACGCAGTATTTT. It is translated as CASSPGTLLGLDTQYF.

The sample holds a few counts of this clonotype. The rearrangement links TRBV9 to TRBJ2-7; unclear D gene. V lost 0 bases, J lost 6 bases, and 10 bases lay in between. CDR1 and CDR2 from the germline V gene are SGDLS and YYNGEE. There are 13 residues in the CDR3. The CDR3 nucleotides read TGTGCCAGCAGCGTAGGTAGGCTTAGCGAGCAGTACTTC. This gives the protein CASSVGRLSEQYF.

V usage is TRBV14 and J usage is TRBJ2-6; a weak D match, TRBD1 (6 bases). CDR1 and CDR2 (germline): SGHDN, FVKESK. The CDR3 has 16 residues. V was pared by 3 bases and J by 4 bases, with 13 bases between. The CDR3 nucleotides read TGTGCCAGCAGCCATTTACAGGGAGCAGGGGCCAACGTCCTGACTTTC. It codes for CASSHLQGAGANVLTF.